Listed below are T cell receptor beta chains from one sample, sequenced in a study of blood T cells in healthy people across ages. MiXCR was run by TCRdb on the 5' RACE reads, yielding one entry per CDR3 protein. The sample lists roughly 930,000 distinct CDR3 sequences; roughly 48% were seen once. Sequencing was carried out using blood. These receptors were obtained from a man aged 25-40 years in good health. The CDR3 runs from the conserved cysteine through the conserved F or W. The order of the fields is clone size, V gene, D gene, CDR3 length, J gene, CDR3 DNA, CDR3 protein. The D gene is left open where the match is weak. For some rows the clone size is stated as once, few or many, or as a class when expanded; others skip it.

size: few; V: TRBV5-1; D: NA; length: 13; J: TRBJ2-1; DNA: TGCGCCAGCAGCTCGGCAGGGGAAGGTGAGCAGTTCTTC; CDR3: CASSSAGEGEQFF
size: NA; V: TRBV27; D: NA; length: 17; J: TRBJ2-4; DNA: TGTGCCAGCAGTGCCGGACAGAACTCCTTAGCCAAAAACATTCAGTACTTC; CDR3: CASSAGQNSLAKNIQYF
size: few; V: TRBV7-3; D: NA; length: 13; J: TRBJ2-1; DNA: TGTGCCAGCAGCTTAGACCCGGCGGATGAGCAGTTCTTC; CDR3: CASSLDPADEQFF
size: few; V: TRBV7-6; D: NA; length: 15; J: TRBJ2-1; DNA: TGTGCCAGCAGCTTACCGGACGAGGGCGGAGAAGAGCAGTTCTTC; CDR3: CASSLPDEGGEEQFF
size: once; V: TRBV2; D: NA; length: 15; J: TRBJ1-6; DNA: TGTGCCAGCAGTGTACGGCAGAGCCATAATTCACCCCTCCACTTT; CDR3: CASSVRQSHNSPLHF
size: few; V: TRBV4-2; D: TRBD2; length: 16; J: TRBJ2-3; DNA: TGTGCCAGCAGCCAAGGGGAGGGGACTTACACAGATACGCAGTATTTT; CDR3: CASSQGEGTYTDTQYF
size: many; V: TRBV12-3/TRBV12-4; D: NA; length: 13; J: TRBJ1-2; DNA: TGTGCCAGCAGTTTACGGGGGGCTTATGGCTACACCTTC; CDR3: CASSLRGAYGYTF
size: NA; V: TRBV6-1; D: NA; length: 15; J: TRBJ2-7; DNA: TGTGCCAGCGGGGGGACTCTCGAGGATTTCTACGAGCAGTACTTC; CDR3: CASGGTLEDFYEQYF
size: NA; V: TRBV20-1; D: NA; length: 16; J: TRBJ2-5; DNA: TGCAGTGCTAGAGCTTTGGACAGCCCCCCTTTGGAGACCCAGTACTTC; CDR3: CSARALDSPPLETQYF
size: NA; V: TRBV6-6; D: NA; length: 12; J: TRBJ2-2; DNA: TGTGCCAGCAGTTACCTCACCGGGGAGCTGTTTTTT; CDR3: CASSYLTGELFF
size: once; V: TRBV20-1; D: TRBD1; length: 15; J: TRBJ1-4; DNA: TGCAGTGCTAGACCACCGGGACAGGGCCTTGAAAAACTGTTTTTT; CDR3: CSARPPGQGLEKLFF
size: NA; V: TRBV12-3/TRBV12-4; D: TRBD1; length: 13; J: TRBJ2-1; DNA: TGTGCCAGCAGTCGGGACAGCAACAATGAGCAGTTCTTC; CDR3: CASSRDSNNEQFF
size: NA; V: TRBV27; D: TRBD2; length: 15; J: TRBJ2-1; DNA: TGTGCCAGCACCCTGGACAGCGGGGGGTACAATGAGCAGTTCTTC; CDR3: CASTLDSGGYNEQFF
size: NA; V: TRBV4-1; D: TRBD1; length: 17; J: TRBJ1-5; DNA: TGCGCCAGCAGCCACCCTTTAGGACAGGGGGGCAATCAGCCCCAGCATTTT; CDR3: CASSHPLGQGGNQPQHF
size: NA; V: TRBV3-1; D: NA; length: 15; J: TRBJ2-5; DNA: TGTGCCAGCAGCCAAGTAACGGGGGGCCTGGAGACCCAGTACTTC; CDR3: CASSQVTGGLETQYF
size: NA; V: TRBV5-4; D: NA; length: 15; J: TRBJ2-6; DNA: TGTGCCAGCAGCATCGGCCGCTCTGGGGCCAACGTCCTGACTTTC; CDR3: CASSIGRSGANVLTF
size: NA; V: TRBV3-1; D: TRBD1; length: 15; J: TRBJ2-7; DNA: TGTGCCAGCAGCCGTTCCGGGACAGGGGGTTCCGAGCAGTACTTC; CDR3: CASSRSGTGGSEQYF
size: NA; V: TRBV9; D: TRBD2; length: 15; J: TRBJ2-5; DNA: TGTGCCAGCAGCGTAGCGACTAGCATCCGGGAGACCCAGTACTTC; CDR3: CASSVATSIRETQYF
size: NA; V: TRBV4-3; D: NA; length: 15; J: TRBJ2-7; DNA: TGCGCCAGCAGCCAAGATCGGAACGGGGATTACGAGCAGTACTTC; CDR3: CASSQDRNGDYEQYF
size: many; V: TRBV10-3; D: NA; length: 13; J: TRBJ1-2; DNA: TGTGCCATCAGTTTGGAAAGGGAGGGTGGCTACACCTTC; CDR3: CAISLEREGGYTF
size: NA; V: TRBV4-1; D: TRBD2; length: 11; J: TRBJ2-1; DNA: TGCGCCAGCAGAGCGGGGAGTGAGCAGTTCTTC; CDR3: CASRAGSEQFF
size: NA; V: TRBV5-1; D: NA; length: 11; J: TRBJ2-1; DNA: TGCGCCAGCAGCCGGCTGGGTGAGCAGTTCTTC; CDR3: CASSRLGEQFF
size: NA; V: TRBV20-1; D: NA; length: 12; J: TRBJ1-1; DNA: TGCAGTGCTCCCGGTGCAGGGTCTGAAGCTTTCTTT; CDR3: CSAPGAGSEAFF
size: NA; V: TRBV20-1; D: NA; length: 14; J: TRBJ2-1; DNA: TGCAGTGGGGGACTCATTCGCCGCTACAATGAGCAGTTCTTC; CDR3: CSGGLIRRYNEQFF
size: NA; V: TRBV6-5; D: NA; length: 14; J: TRBJ2-7; DNA: TGTGCCAGCTCCCCTTCCGGGACGCCCGGGATGCAGTACTTC; CDR3: CASSPSGTPGMQYF
size: NA; V: TRBV5-6; D: NA; length: 14; J: TRBJ2-6; DNA: TGTGCCAGCAGCGCCCTTGGGGGAACCAACGTCCTGACTTTC; CDR3: CASSALGGTNVLTF
size: NA; V: TRBV3-1; D: TRBD1; length: 14; J: TRBJ1-1; DNA: TGTGCCAGCAGCCTACAGGGGAGGGGCACTGAAGCTTTCTTT; CDR3: CASSLQGRGTEAFF
size: few; V: TRBV3-1; D: TRBD2; length: 15; J: TRBJ2-3; DNA: TGTGCCAGCAGGAGCACTAGCGGGGGACCAGATACGCAGTATTTT; CDR3: CASRSTSGGPDTQYF
size: NA; V: TRBV14; D: NA; length: 17; J: TRBJ2-2; DNA: TGTGCCAGCAGCCAAGATCGAGGTGGATCGCGCGCCGGGGAGCTGTTTTTT; CDR3: CASSQDRGGSRAGELFF
size: NA; V: TRBV12-3/TRBV12-4; D: NA; length: 12; J: TRBJ1-4; DNA: TGTGCCAGCAGTTTAGGCCCCTGGGGCTTGTTTTTT; CDR3: CASSLGPWGLFF
size: NA; V: TRBV5-1; D: TRBD1; length: 15; J: TRBJ1-1; DNA: TGCGCCAGCAGCCCTCGGACAGGGACGAACACTGAAGCTTTCTTT; CDR3: CASSPRTGTNTEAFF
size: once; V: TRBV6-1; D: NA; length: 14; J: TRBJ1-6; DNA: TGTGCCAGCACCCTACTCTCCTATAATTCACCCCTCCACTTT; CDR3: CASTLLSYNSPLHF
size: NA; V: TRBV12-3/TRBV12-4; D: NA; length: 14; J: TRBJ1-4; DNA: TGTGCCAGCAGTTTAGCAGGGGTGAGGGAAAAACTGTTTTTT; CDR3: CASSLAGVREKLFF
size: once; V: TRBV12-3/TRBV12-4; D: TRBD2; length: 16; J: TRBJ2-3; DNA: TGTGCCAGCAGTTTAAATCGCGGGGGGCGCACAGATACGCAGTATTTT; CDR3: CASSLNRGGRTDTQYF
size: NA; V: TRBV4-1; D: NA; length: 15; J: TRBJ1-1; DNA: TGCGCCAGCAGCCAAGGGGAGAGGGACGCCACTGAAGCTTTCTTT; CDR3: CASSQGERDATEAFF
size: NA; V: TRBV7-9; D: TRBD2; length: 16; J: TRBJ2-3; DNA: TGTGCCAGCAGCTTAGGTGCAGCGGGAGGAGCAGATACGCAGTATTTT; CDR3: CASSLGAAGGADTQYF
size: few; V: TRBV27; D: TRBD2; length: 14; J: TRBJ2-7; DNA: TGTGCCAGCAGTTTACGGGGGGGCCTTTACGAGCAGTACTTC; CDR3: CASSLRGGLYEQYF
size: many; V: TRBV5-5; D: TRBD1; length: 15; J: TRBJ1-2; DNA: TGTGCCAGCAGCTTACAGGGGTCTGGGGTCTATGGCTACACCTTC; CDR3: CASSLQGSGVYGYTF
size: NA; V: TRBV4-1; D: NA; length: 15; J: TRBJ2-4; DNA: TGCGCCAGCAGCCAAGAGAGGACAGGGAGGGACATTCAGTACTTC; CDR3: CASSQERTGRDIQYF
size: NA; V: TRBV28; D: NA; length: 13; J: TRBJ1-2; DNA: TGTGCCAGCACCCCCGACACGACGAGGGGCTACACCTTC; CDR3: CASTPDTTRGYTF
size: NA; V: TRBV6-5; D: NA; length: 15; J: TRBJ1-4; DNA: TGTGCCAGCAGCACAGAAAGAGGGGGTAATGAAAAACTGTTTTTT; CDR3: CASSTERGGNEKLFF
size: many; V: TRBV7-2; D: TRBD1; length: 14; J: TRBJ1-2; DNA: TGTGCCAGCAGCCCGGACAGGGGGAGCTATGGCTACACCTTC; CDR3: CASSPDRGSYGYTF